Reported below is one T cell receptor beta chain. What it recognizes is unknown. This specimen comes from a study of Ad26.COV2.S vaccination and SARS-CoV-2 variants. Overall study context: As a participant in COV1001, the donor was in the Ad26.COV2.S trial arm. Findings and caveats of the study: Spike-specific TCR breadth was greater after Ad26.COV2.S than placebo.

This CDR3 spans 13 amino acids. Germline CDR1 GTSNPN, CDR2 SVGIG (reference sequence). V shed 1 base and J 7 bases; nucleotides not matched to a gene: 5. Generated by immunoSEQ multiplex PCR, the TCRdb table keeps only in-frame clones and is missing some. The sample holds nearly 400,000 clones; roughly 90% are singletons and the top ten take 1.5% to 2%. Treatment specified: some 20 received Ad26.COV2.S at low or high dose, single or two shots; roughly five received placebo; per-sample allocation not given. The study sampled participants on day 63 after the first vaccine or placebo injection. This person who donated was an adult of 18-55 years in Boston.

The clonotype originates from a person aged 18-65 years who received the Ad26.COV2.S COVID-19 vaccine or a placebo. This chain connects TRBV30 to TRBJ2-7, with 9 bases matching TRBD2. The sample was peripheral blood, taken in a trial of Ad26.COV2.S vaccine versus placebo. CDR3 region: CAWSGAGGGEQYF. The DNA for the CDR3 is TGTGCCTGGAGTGGTGCGGGAGGGGGGGAGCAGTACTTC.